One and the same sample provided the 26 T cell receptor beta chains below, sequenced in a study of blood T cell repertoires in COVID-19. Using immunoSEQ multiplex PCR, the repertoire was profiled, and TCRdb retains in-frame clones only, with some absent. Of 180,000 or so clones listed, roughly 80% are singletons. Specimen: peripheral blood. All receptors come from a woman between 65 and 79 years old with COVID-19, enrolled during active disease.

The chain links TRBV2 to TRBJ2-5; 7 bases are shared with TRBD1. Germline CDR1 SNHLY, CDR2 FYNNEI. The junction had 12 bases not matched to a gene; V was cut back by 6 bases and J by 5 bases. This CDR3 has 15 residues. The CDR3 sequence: CASRDRDRPGETQYF. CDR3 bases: TGTGCCAGCAGAGACAGGGACAGACCCGGGGAGACCCAGTACTTC.

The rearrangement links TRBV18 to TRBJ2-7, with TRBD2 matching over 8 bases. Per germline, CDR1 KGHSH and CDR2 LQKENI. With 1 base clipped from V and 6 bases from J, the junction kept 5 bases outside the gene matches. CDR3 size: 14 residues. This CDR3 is CASSPQAGDVEQYF. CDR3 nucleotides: TGTGCCAGCTCACCACAAGCGGGAGACGTCGAGCAGTACTTC.

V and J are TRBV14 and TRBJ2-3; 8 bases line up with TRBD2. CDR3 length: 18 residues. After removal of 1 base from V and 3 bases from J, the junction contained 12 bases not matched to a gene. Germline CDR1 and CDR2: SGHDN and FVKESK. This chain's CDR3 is CASSQGIGGGRRTDTQYF. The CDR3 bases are TGTGCCAGCAGCCAAGGAATAGGCGGCGGGAGGAGGACAGATACGCAGTATTTT. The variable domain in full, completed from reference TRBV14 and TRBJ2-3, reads EAGVTQFPSHSVIEKGQTVTLRCDPISGHDNLYWYRRVMGKEIKFLLHFVKESKQDESGMPNNRFLAERTGGTYSTLKVQPAELEDSGVYFCASSQGIGGGRRTDTQYFGPGTRLTVL.

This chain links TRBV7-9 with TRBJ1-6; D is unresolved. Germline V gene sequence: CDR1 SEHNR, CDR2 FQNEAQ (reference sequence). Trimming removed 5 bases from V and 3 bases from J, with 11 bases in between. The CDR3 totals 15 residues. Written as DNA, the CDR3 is TGTGCCAGCAGCCGGGGTTGGGACTATAATTCACCCCTCCACTTT. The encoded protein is CASSRGWDYNSPLHF.

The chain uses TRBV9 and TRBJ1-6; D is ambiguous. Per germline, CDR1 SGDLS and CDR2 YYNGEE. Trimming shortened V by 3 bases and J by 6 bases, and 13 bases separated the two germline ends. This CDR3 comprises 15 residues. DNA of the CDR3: TGTGCCAGCAGCGACCATAATTTACTTAATTCACCCCTCCACTTT. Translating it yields CASSDHNLLNSPLHF.

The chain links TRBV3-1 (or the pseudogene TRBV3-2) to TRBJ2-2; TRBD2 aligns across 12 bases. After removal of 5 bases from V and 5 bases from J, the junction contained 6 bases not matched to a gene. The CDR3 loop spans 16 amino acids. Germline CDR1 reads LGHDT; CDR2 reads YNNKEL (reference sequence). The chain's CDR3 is CASSFTSGGPTGELFF. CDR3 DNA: TGTGCCAGCAGCTTTACTAGCGGGGGGCCGACCGGGGAGCTGTTTTTT.

CDR3 loop: CASSPHDPTEAFF. As DNA, the CDR3 is TGTGCCAGCAGCCCACATGATCCCACTGAAGCTTTCTTT. The V call is TRBV7-9, the J call TRBJ1-1; D unclear. The V gene lost 5 bases and the J gene lost 4 bases, with 11 bases spanning the gap. Germline V CDR1 and CDR2: SEHNR, FQNEAQ (reference sequence). CDR3 length equals 13 residues.

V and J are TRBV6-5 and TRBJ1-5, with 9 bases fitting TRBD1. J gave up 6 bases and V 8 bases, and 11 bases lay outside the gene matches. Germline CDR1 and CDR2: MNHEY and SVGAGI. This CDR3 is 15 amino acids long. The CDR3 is CASGETGGGGQPQHF. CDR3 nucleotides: TGTGCCAGCGGGGAAACAGGGGGCGGGGGTCAGCCCCAGCATTTT.

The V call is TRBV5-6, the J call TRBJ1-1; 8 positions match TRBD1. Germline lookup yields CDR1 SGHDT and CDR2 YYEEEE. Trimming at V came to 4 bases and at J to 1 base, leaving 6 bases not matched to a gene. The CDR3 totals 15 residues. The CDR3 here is CASSRWGQENTEAFF. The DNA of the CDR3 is TGTGCCAGCAGCCGCTGGGGACAGGAGAACACTGAAGCTTTCTTT.

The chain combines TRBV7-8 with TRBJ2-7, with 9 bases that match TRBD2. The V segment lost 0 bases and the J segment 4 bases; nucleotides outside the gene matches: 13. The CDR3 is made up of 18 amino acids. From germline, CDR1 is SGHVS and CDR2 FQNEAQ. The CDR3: CASSLAFKISGRRYEQYF. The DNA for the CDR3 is TGTGCCAGCAGCTTAGCCTTCAAGATTAGCGGGAGAAGGTACGAGCAGTACTTC.

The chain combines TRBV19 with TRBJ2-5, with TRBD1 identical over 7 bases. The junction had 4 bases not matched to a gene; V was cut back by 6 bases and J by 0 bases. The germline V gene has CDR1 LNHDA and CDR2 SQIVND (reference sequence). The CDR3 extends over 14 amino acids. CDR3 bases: TGTGCCAGTAGCCCCGACAGGGACCAAGAGACCCAGTACTTC. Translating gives CASSPDRDQETQYF. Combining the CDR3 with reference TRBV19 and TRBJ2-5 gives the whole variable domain DGGITQSPKYLFRKEGQNVTLSCEQNLNHDAMYWYRQDPGQGLRLIYYSQIVNDFQKGDIAEGYSVSREKKESFPLTVTSAQKNPTAFYLCASSPDRDQETQYFGPGTRLLVL.

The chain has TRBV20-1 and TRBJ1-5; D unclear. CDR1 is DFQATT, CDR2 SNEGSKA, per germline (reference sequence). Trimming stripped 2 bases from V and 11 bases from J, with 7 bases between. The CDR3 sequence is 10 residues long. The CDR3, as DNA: TGCAGTGCTAGACTCACGGCCCAGCATTTT. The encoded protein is CSARLTAQHF.

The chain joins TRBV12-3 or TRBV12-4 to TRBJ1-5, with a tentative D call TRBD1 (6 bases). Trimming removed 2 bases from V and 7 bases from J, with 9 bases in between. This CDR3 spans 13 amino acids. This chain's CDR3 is CASSLRGGQPQHF. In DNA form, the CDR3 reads TGTGCCAGCAGTTTACGGGGGGGCCAGCCCCAGCATTTT.

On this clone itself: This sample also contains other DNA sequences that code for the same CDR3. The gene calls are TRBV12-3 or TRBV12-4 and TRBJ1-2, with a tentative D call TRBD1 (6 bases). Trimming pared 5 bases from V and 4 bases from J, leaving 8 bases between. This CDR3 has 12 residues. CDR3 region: CASSLDSYGYTF. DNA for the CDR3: TGTGCCAGCAGTCTGGACAGCTATGGCTACACCTTC.

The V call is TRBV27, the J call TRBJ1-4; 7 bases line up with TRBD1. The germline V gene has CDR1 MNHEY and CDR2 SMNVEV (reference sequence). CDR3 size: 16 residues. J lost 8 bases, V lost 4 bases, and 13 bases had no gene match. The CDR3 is CASSSVRQGAREKLFF. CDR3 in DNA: TGTGCCAGCAGTTCCGTGAGACAGGGCGCAAGGGAAAAACTGTTTTTT.

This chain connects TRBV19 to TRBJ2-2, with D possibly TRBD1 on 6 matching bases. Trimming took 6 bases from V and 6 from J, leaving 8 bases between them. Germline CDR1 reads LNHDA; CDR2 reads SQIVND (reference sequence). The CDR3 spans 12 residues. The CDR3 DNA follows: TGTGCCAGTAGCCACAGGGCCGGGGAGCTGTTTTTT. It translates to CASSHRAGELFF.

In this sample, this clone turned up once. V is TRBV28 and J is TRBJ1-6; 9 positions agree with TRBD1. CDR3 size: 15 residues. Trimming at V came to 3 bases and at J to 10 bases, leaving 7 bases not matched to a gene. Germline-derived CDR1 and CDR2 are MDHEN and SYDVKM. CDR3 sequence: CASSFQDRGASPLHF. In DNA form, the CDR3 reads TGTGCCAGCAGTTTTCAGGACAGGGGCGCCTCACCCCTCCACTTT.

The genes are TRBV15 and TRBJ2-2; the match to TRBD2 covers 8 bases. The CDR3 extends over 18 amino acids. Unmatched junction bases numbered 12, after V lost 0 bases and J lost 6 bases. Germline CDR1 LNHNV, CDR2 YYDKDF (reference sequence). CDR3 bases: TGTGCCACCAGCAGAGATGGGTCGCGAGCGGGAGAGGCCGGGGAGCTGTTTTTT. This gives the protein CATSRDGSRAGEAGELFF.

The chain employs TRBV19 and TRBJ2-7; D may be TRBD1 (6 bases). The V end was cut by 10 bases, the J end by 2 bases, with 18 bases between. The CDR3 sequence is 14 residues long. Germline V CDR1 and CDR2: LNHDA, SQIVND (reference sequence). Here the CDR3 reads CATKRSGAAYEQYF. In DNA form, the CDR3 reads TGTGCCACCAAAAGATCAGGGGCCGCCTACGAGCAGTACTTC.

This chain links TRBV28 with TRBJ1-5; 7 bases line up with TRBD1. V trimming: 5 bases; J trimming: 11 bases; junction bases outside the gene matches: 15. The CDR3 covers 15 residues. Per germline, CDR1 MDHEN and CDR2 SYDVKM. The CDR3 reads CASSGNQGDFFSQHF. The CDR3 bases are TGTGCCAGCAGTGGCAACCAGGGGGACTTCTTCTCCCAGCATTTT.

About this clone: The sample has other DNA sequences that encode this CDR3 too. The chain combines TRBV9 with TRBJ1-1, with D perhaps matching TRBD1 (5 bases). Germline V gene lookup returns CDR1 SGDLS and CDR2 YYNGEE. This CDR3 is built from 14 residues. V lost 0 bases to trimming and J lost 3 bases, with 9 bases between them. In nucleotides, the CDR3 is TGTGCCAGCAGCGTAGTGGGGGGAGACACTGAAGCTTTCTTT. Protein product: CASSVVGGDTEAFF.

The CDR3 is CASSEILGSTDLRIQYF. The DNA for the CDR3 is TGTGCCAGCAGTGAAATTTTAGGTAGCACGGATTTACGCATTCAGTACTTC. V gene TRBV2 combines with J gene TRBJ2-4, with D unresolved. CDR1 and CDR2 (germline): SNHLY, FYNNEI. The germline V and J ends were trimmed by 2 bases and 9 bases, with 23 bases remaining between them. The length of the CDR3 is 17 residues.

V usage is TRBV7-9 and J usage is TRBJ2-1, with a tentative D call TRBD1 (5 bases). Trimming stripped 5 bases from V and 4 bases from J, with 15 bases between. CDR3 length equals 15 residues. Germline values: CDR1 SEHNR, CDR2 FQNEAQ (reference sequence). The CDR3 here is CASSGDSLAYNEQFF. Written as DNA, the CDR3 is TGTGCCAGCAGCGGTGACAGTCTTGCGTACAATGAGCAGTTCTTC.

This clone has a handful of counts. The CDR3 is CASSLDGQATYGYTF. As DNA, the CDR3 is TGCGCCAGCAGCTTGGACGGACAGGCGACCTATGGCTACACCTTC. The rearrangement joins TRBV5-1 to TRBJ1-2; TRBD1 matches 7 bases. The germline gives CDR1 SGHRS, CDR2 YFSETQ. Trimming removed 0 bases from V and 4 bases from J; junction bases left unmatched: 6. The CDR3 has 15 amino acids. Complete variable domain (other parts from reference TRBV5-1 and TRBJ1-2): KAGVTQTPRYLIKTRGQQVTLSCSPISGHRSVSWYQQTPGQGLQFLFEYFSETQRNKGNFPGRFSGRQFSNSRSEMNVSTLELGDSALYLCASSLDGQATYGYTFGSGTRLTVV.

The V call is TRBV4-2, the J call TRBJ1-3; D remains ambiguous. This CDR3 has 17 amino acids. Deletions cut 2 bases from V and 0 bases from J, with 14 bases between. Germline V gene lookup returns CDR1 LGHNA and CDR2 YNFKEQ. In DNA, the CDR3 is TGTGCCAGCAGCCAATTACTCCAGACTTACTCTGGAAACACCATATATTTT. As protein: CASSQLLQTYSGNTIYF.

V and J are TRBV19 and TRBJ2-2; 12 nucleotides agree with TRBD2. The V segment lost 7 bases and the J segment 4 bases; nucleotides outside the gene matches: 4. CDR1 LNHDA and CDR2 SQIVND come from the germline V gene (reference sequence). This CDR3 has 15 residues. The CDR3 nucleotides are TGTGCCAGTACGACTAGCGGGAGACTCACCGGGGAGCTGTTTTTT. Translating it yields CASTTSGRLTGELFF.